The rows below give T cell receptor beta chains drawn from one sample of a study of blood T cell repertoires in COVID-19. TCRdb's table, derived via immunoSEQ multiplex PCR, lists solely in-frame clones and lacks some. The data contain almost 90,000 clones, less than 95% of them seen just once; the ten biggest clones take up about 6.3%. The sequencing sample was made of peripheral blood. These receptors were taken from a man between 18 and 29 years old with COVID-19, enrolled during active disease. CDR3s include the opening cysteine and the closing phenylalanine or tryptophan. The D gene is left open where the match is weak. Rows may omit the clone size; those that give it use once, few, many or a size class.

TRBJ2-7 . . TRBV6-2/TRBV6-3 TGTGCCAGCAGTTACAGGGGCCAGGGGAATTTAAACGAGCAGTACTTC CASSYRGQGNLNEQYF
TRBJ1-2 . . TRBV5-6 TGTGCCAGCAGCTTGGGTGGCATTGGCTACACCTTC CASSLGGIGYTF
TRBJ2-7 . TRBD1 TRBV6-5 TGTGCCAGCAGTTGGACAGGGGTGGGCGAGCAGTACTTC CASSWTGVGEQYF
TRBJ2-4 . TRBD1 TRBV28 TGTGCCAGCAGCCGGACAGGGTTGGCCAAAAACATTCAGTACTTC CASSRTGLAKNIQYF
TRBJ1-3 once . TRBV27 TGTGCCAGCAGTTCCCCAGGGTTGGGAAACACCATATATTTT CASSSPGLGNTIYF
TRBJ2-2 . . TRBV27 TGTGCCAGCAGTTTCAAACAGGGCGGCGGGGAGCTGTTTTTT CASSFKQGGGELFF
TRBJ2-2 once . TRBV3-1/TRBV3-2 TGTGCCAGCAGCCAAGACGCGGGATGGAACACCGGGGAGCTGTTTTTT CASSQDAGWNTGELFF
TRBJ2-1 . TRBD2 TRBV6-2/TRBV6-3 TGTGCCAGCAGTTATGGCGGGAGCTCCTACAATGAGCAGTTCTTC CASSYGGSSYNEQFF
TRBJ1-6 . . TRBV6-1 TGTGCCAGCAGAGAAGCAGGGGCGAGCTCCTATAATTCACCCCTCCACTTT CASREAGASSYNSPLHF
TRBJ2-2 . . TRBV3-1/TRBV3-2 TGTGCCAGCAGCTCTCGGGGGAACGGGGAGCTGTTTTTT CASSSRGNGELFF
TRBJ1-5 . TRBD1 TRBV6-5 TGTGCCAGCAGTCCGACAGGGGAAAGGCAGCCCCAGCATTTT CASSPTGERQPQHF
TRBJ1-1 . TRBD1 TRBV7-2 TGTGCCAGCAGCCCGAGGGGGCTGGGGTACACTGAAGCTTTCTTT CASSPRGLGYTEAFF
TRBJ2-1 . . TRBV5-1 TGCGCCAGCAGCCCCGGAAACAGTCAATACTACAATGAGCAGTTCTTC CASSPGNSQYYNEQFF
TRBJ2-7 few . TRBV2 TGTGCCAGCAGCGGGATATCCTACGAGCAGTACTTC CASSGISYEQYF
TRBJ1-5 . . TRBV4-3 TGCGCCAGCAGTTACGGGTATAGCAATCAGCCCCAGCATTTT CASSYGYSNQPQHF
TRBJ1-3 . . TRBV10-2 TGCGCCAGCAGTGAGTCCCCGAGGGGGAGCGGAAACACCATATATTTT CASSESPRGSGNTIYF
TRBJ2-3 . . TRBV29-1 TGCAGCGTTCCCACCGGGAGCCCATATACGCAGTATTTT CSVPTGSPYTQYF
TRBJ2-1 . TRBD1 TRBV29-1 TGCAGCGTTGAACGGGACAGGCCCAATGAGCAGTTCTTC CSVERDRPNEQFF
TRBJ2-1 . TRBD1 TRBV9 TGTGCCAGCAGCGCACCGGGACAGGGGACCAATGAGCAGTTCTTC CASSAPGQGTNEQFF
TRBJ2-7 few . TRBV2 TGTGCCGCGGGTAGGGCAACCTCCTACGAGCAGTACTTC CAAGRATSYEQYF
TRBJ2-5 . TRBD1 TRBV19 TGTGCCAGTACCCCAACGGACAGGGTTAAATCGATATGGACCCAGTACTTC CASTPTDRVKSIWTQYF
TRBJ2-6 . . TRBV4-1 TGCGCCAGCAGCCCGTCCGAAGTGGGGGCCGGGGCCAACGTCCTGACTTTC CASSPSEVGAGANVLTF
TRBJ2-5 . . TRBV6-6 TGTGCCAGCAACCCGGGGCAAGAGACCCAGTACTTC CASNPGQETQYF
TRBJ2-5 . . TRBV6-5 TGTGCCAGCAGTTACTCTGAATCCCGCGGAGAGACCCAGTACTTC CASSYSESRGETQYF
TRBJ1-1 . . TRBV29-1 TGCAGCGTTGAGGAGGGCACTGAAGCTTTCTTT CSVEEGTEAFF
TRBJ1-3 . . TRBV3-1/TRBV3-2 TGTGCCAGCAGCCAAGACCCTTCGACAAGAATCTCTGGAAACACCATATATTTT CASSQDPSTRISGNTIYF
TRBJ2-1 . . TRBV24-1 TGTGCCACCCAAGGGGGAATAGTGGGGTGGGATGAGCAGTTCTTC CATQGGIVGWDEQFF
TRBJ1-5 . . TRBV5-5 TGTGCCAGCAGCTTGGTGGCAGCTCTAGGTGGTCAGCAGCCCCAGCATTTT CASSLVAALGGQQPQHF
TRBJ1-1 . . TRBV30 TGTGCCTGGAGTGCAGGGATGAACACTGAAGCTTTCTTT CAWSAGMNTEAFF
TRBJ1-1 . TRBD1 TRBV13 TGTGCCAGCAGCGAACAGGGGTTCCCCCCGAACACTGAAGCTTTCTTT CASSEQGFPPNTEAFF
TRBJ1-1 . TRBD1 TRBV10-1 TGCGCCAGCAGTGAGACTCAACAGGGGAAGGCTTTCTTT CASSETQQGKAFF
TRBJ1-6 . . TRBV4-2 TGTGCCAGCCGGGGGTATAATTCACCCCTCCACTTT CASRGYNSPLHF
TRBJ2-2 . . TRBV5-1 TGCGCCAGCAGCCAAGGACTGTCGAACACCGGGGAGCTGTTTTTT CASSQGLSNTGELFF
TRBJ2-7 . . TRBV6-2/TRBV6-3 TGTGCCAGCAGTTACGCCCCGTTATTGACAGGCTGGGCTCTTCGCGACTACGAGCAGTACTTC CASSYAPLLTGWALRDYEQYF
TRBJ1-4 . . TRBV27 TGTGCCAGCAGTTCGGGATGGGGAGGCGATGAAAAACTGTTTTTT CASSSGWGGDEKLFF
TRBJ2-2 . TRBD1 TRBV5-4 TGTGCCAGCAGCTCCCGGGACAGGGCGAACACCGGGGAGCTGTTTTTT CASSSRDRANTGELFF
TRBJ2-1 . . TRBV19 TGTGCCAGTAGTATCCTAGGATATAGTGAGCAGTTCTTC CASSILGYSEQFF
TRBJ2-7 once TRBD1 TRBV6-1 TGTGCCAGCAGTGAACGGAACAGGGGTCCGGAGCAGTACTTC CASSERNRGPEQYF
TRBJ2-2 . TRBD2 TRBV30 TGTGCCTGGAGTACCGGGACTAGCGGGACTTACACCGGGGAGCTGTTTTTT CAWSTGTSGTYTGELFF
TRBJ2-7 . . TRBV30 TGTGCCTGGAGTGTTGGGGACATTTACGAGCAGTACTTC CAWSVGDIYEQYF
TRBJ2-3 . . TRBV7-8 TGTGCCAGCAGCTCCCCCGGACTTAGACCCACAGATACGCAGTATTTT CASSSPGLRPTDTQYF
TRBJ2-1 . TRBD2 TRBV30 TGTGCCTGGAGCAGCGGGATTTCCTCCTACAATGAGCAGTTCTTC CAWSSGISSYNEQFF
TRBJ2-1 . TRBD2 TRBV28 TGTGCCAGCAGTTCGACGACTAGCTTGGTCTACAATGAGCAGTTCTTC CASSSTTSLVYNEQFF
TRBJ2-5 . . TRBV7-2 TGTGCCAGCAGCTTAGGGTTCGGGTTCGAGACCCAGTACTTC CASSLGFGFETQYF
TRBJ1-1 . . TRBV18 TGTGCCAGCTCACCACGGTTTGAGAGCTTGAACACTGAAGCTTTCTTT CASSPRFESLNTEAFF
TRBJ2-7 . TRBD1 TRBV5-6 TGTGCCAGCAGCTTGGAGTGGGACAGGGGTCCCTACGAGCAGTACTTC CASSLEWDRGPYEQYF
TRBJ1-1 . . TRBV21-1 TGTGCCAGCAGGAGAGAGGGAAGGGGGGGTACTGAAGCTTTCTTT CASRREGRGGTEAFF
TRBJ2-7 . TRBD2 TRBV4-1 TGCGCCAGCAGCCAATCCGCTAGCGGAAGCTCCTACGAGCAGTACTTC CASSQSASGSSYEQYF
TRBJ1-3 . . TRBV30 TGTGCCTGGACCGGGGCTGGAAACACCATATATTTT CAWTGAGNTIYF
TRBJ1-5 . . TRBV5-8 TGTGCCAGCAGCTTGGCCAGTAGCAATCAGCCCCAGCATTTT CASSLASSNQPQHF
TRBJ2-7 . . TRBV7-2 TGTGCCGGAAGCCCGGGAGCTAGGTACGAGCAGTACTTC CAGSPGARYEQYF